Presented here are 18 T cell receptor beta chains from one specimen sequenced in a study of identical twins. Each CDR3 protein is one row after TCRdb ran MiXCR on the 5' RACE reads. In the table there are roughly 690,000 distinct CDR3 sequences, approximately 21% of which are singletons. These records were also assigned to another study, of T cells expressing NK-cell markers.

The sample was PBMCs. The source of these receptors is a woman aged 18 to 35 in good health.

This clonotype is classed as medium-sized. V is TRBV4-3 and J is TRBJ2-1; D possibly matches TRBD1 or TRBD2 (5 bases each). V was shortened by 4 bases and J by 6 bases, with 19 bases between the two germline ends. This CDR3 contains 16 residues. The germline V gene encodes CDR1 LGHNA and CDR2 YSLEER. CDR3 coding DNA: TGCGCCAGCAGCCGCGTCGAACCGGGACCGGGCAATGAGCAGTTCTTC. This translates into CASSRVEPGPGNEQFF.

The J gene is TRBJ2-7, the V gene TRBV7-8, with TRBD2 identical over 9 bases. V was clipped by 5 bases and J by 3 bases; unmatched bases: 11. Germline V gene lookup returns CDR1 SGHVS and CDR2 FQNEAQ. The CDR3 totals 16 residues. CDR3 sequence: CASSPWPSGGIYEQYF. CDR3 coding DNA: TGTGCCAGCAGCCCTTGGCCCAGCGGGGGGATCTACGAGCAGTACTTC. Full variable domain (missing parts from reference TRBV7-8 and TRBJ2-7): GAGVSQSPRYKVAKRGQDVALRCDPISGHVSLFWYQQALGQGPEFLTYFQNEAQLDKSGLPSDRFFAERPEGSVSTLKIQRTQQEDSAVYLCASSPWPSGGIYEQYFGPGTRLTVT.

This chain joins TRBV6-2 or TRBV6-3 and TRBJ2-2; D uncertain. V was trimmed by 3 bases and J by 4 bases, leaving 12 bases between them. This CDR3 comprises 15 residues. Germline V CDR1 and CDR2: MNHEY, SVGEGT. CDR3 in DNA: TGTGCCAGCAGTTATGGGATCTCGGTCACCGGGGAGCTGTTTTTT. Protein product: CASSYGISVTGELFF.

The rearrangement uses TRBV29-1 and TRBJ1-2; maybe TRBD1 (5 bases). The V gene's germline CDR1 is SQVTM and CDR2 ANQGSEA. The V end was cut by 4 bases, the J end by 4 bases, with 13 bases between. There are 13 residues in the CDR3. CDR3 nucleotide sequence: TGCAGCGTTGGTCAGGGTAGTGGCTATGGCTACACCTTC. Residues: CSVGQGSGYGYTF.

In its sample, this clonotype was seen once. V gene TRBV6-2 or TRBV6-3 combines with J gene TRBJ2-7; 7 positions match TRBD2. The CDR3 loop spans 13 amino acids. The junction had 5 bases not matched to a gene; V was cut back by 7 bases and J by 2 bases. Germline values: CDR1 MNHEY, CDR2 SVGEGT. CDR3 bases: TGTGCCAGCACCAAGCGGGGTCCCTACGAGCAGTACTTC. Translating gives CASTKRGPYEQYF.

A few counts support this clonotype. The chain links TRBV4-3 to TRBJ1-2; TRBD1 is a possible D gene (5 bases). Germline CDR1 reads LGHNA; CDR2 reads YSLEER. The CDR3 is made up of 14 amino acids. V dropped 0 bases and J dropped 5 bases, with 10 bases sitting between them. CDR3 nucleotides: TGCGCCAGCAGCCAAGACAGACAGTCTTATGGCTACACCTTC. Translated: CASSQDRQSYGYTF.

There are a few counts of this clonotype. The V call is TRBV20-1, the J call TRBJ2-1; the D gene is possibly TRBD1 (5 bases). V lost 5 bases, J lost 8 bases, and 13 bases lay in between. In germline, CDR1 is DFQATT, CDR2 SNEGSKA (reference sequence). The CDR3 is 12 amino acids. For the CDR3, the DNA is TGCAGTGCTTCCTATGGGGCCTATGAGCAGTTCTTC. It is translated as CSASYGAYEQFF.

V usage is TRBV20-1 and J usage is TRBJ1-4; D possibly corresponds to TRBD1 (5 bases). CDR1 and CDR2 (germline): DFQATT, SNEGSKA (reference sequence). The CDR3 sequence is 15 residues long. V gave up 3 bases and J gave up 4 bases, with 15 bases separating them. The DNA for the CDR3 is TGCAGTGCTAGGGGGACCGCGGGGATTAATGAAAAACTGTTTTTT. This translates into CSARGTAGINEKLFF.

This clonotype was observed many times. The rearrangement joins TRBV7-9 to TRBJ1-5; TRBD1 aligns across 9 bases. In germline, CDR1 is SEHNR, CDR2 FQNEAQ (reference sequence). This CDR3 has 15 residues. V trimming: 5 bases; J trimming: 3 bases; junction bases outside the gene matches: 5. CDR3 amino acids: CASSLGTGNNQPQHF. The CDR3 nucleotides are TGTGCCAGCAGCCTCGGGACAGGGAACAATCAGCCCCAGCATTTT.

The CDR3 DNA sequence: TGTGCCAGCAGTGAGGAGGGGGGCCTCTCCTACAATGAGCAGTTCTTC. The encoded protein is CASSEEGGLSYNEQFF. V usage is TRBV2 and J usage is TRBJ2-1; possibly TRBD1 or TRBD2 for D (6 bases each). This CDR3 comprises 16 residues. Trimming pared 3 bases from V and 0 bases from J, leaving 12 bases between. In germline, CDR1 is SNHLY, CDR2 FYNNEI.

In this sample, this clonotype turned up once. The gene calls are TRBV2 and TRBJ2-7; D ambiguous. The CDR3 loop spans 13 amino acids. The germline CDR1 and CDR2 sequences are SNHLY and FYNNEI. With 4 bases removed from V and 2 bases from J, the gap between germline ends came to 9 bases. CDR3 bases: TGTGCCAGCAGTGTGGCCCCGGCCTACGAGCAGTACTTC. Translated: CASSVAPAYEQYF.

This clonotype was counted a few times. This sequence joins TRBV6-2 or TRBV6-3 and TRBJ1-1; no clear D gene. V gave up 2 bases and J gave up 4 bases, with 11 bases separating them. The CDR3 spans 14 residues. Germline V gives CDR1 MNHEY, CDR2 SVGEGT. The CDR3 nucleotides are TGTGCCAGCAGTTACATTGGGGATCGCACTGAAGCTTTCTTT. This encodes CASSYIGDRTEAFF.

The gene calls are TRBV4-2 and TRBJ1-5, with D unclear. V gave up 0 bases and J gave up 5 bases, with 14 bases separating them. Germline V gives CDR1 LGHNA, CDR2 YNFKEQ. There are 16 residues in the CDR3. The CDR3 loop is CASSQDYPADYQPQHF. CDR3 bases: TGTGCCAGCAGCCAAGATTATCCGGCAGATTATCAGCCCCAGCATTTT.

At least ten counts were recorded for this clonotype. An end of the junction differs from the germline gene, which may be a read error. The CDR3 region has the DNA TGTGCCAGCAGCTGGGACAGGGCAAGGGTCTTC. Protein sequence: CASSWDRARVF. The chain carries TRBV5-6 and TRBJ2-1, with TRBD1 matching 9 bases. This CDR3 has 11 residues. CDR1 is SGHDT and CDR2 is YYEEEE in the germline V gene.

At least ten counts were recorded for this clonotype. The chain joins TRBV20-1 to TRBJ1-6, with 8 positions matching TRBD1. V gave up 3 bases and J gave up 5 bases; unmatched junction bases: 3. The CDR3 spans 14 residues. Germline V CDR1 and CDR2: DFQATT, SNEGSKA (reference sequence). The CDR3 sequence is CSASLGQDNSPLHF. The DNA for the CDR3 is TGCAGTGCTAGCCTGGGACAGGATAATTCACCCCTCCACTTT.

The chain is built from TRBV4-3 and TRBJ2-7; unclear D gene. CDR3 size: 16 residues. V was pared by 0 bases and J by 3 bases, with 15 bases between. In germline, CDR1 is LGHNA, CDR2 YSLEER. DNA for the CDR3: TGCGCCAGCAGCCAAGAACACGATTCCAGAATCTACGAGCAGTACTTC. Translation gives CASSQEHDSRIYEQYF.

The chain is built from TRBV12-3 or TRBV12-4 and TRBJ2-1, with 7 positions matching TRBD1. The junction had 0 bases not matched to a gene; V was cut back by 5 bases and J by 2 bases. This CDR3 is built from 13 residues. CDR3 sequence: CASSTGAYNEQFF. The CDR3 DNA reads TGTGCCAGCAGTACAGGGGCCTACAATGAGCAGTTCTTC.

The genes are TRBV7-9 and TRBJ1-1, with D perhaps TRBD1 (6 bases). There are 13 residues in the CDR3. V shed 6 bases and J shed 7 bases, with 15 bases lying between them. The germline V gene encodes CDR1 SEHNR and CDR2 FQNEAQ (reference sequence). The CDR3 coding sequence is TGTGCCAGCAGTCCCATCGGACAGAGTGAAGCTTTCTTT. Amino acid sequence: CASSPIGQSEAFF. The complete variable domain, with remaining parts taken from reference TRBV7-9 and TRBJ1-1, reads DTGVSQNPRHKITKRGQNVTFRCDPISEHNRLYWYRQTLGQGPEFLTYFQNEAQLEKSRLLSDRFSAERPKGSFSTLEIQRTEQGDSAMYLCASSPIGQSEAFFGQGTRLTVV.